The 27 T cell receptor beta chains below all came from one sample that was sequenced in a study of beta chain features in type 1 diabetes. Reverse transcription of all isolated RNA meant that expressed TCRB transcripts were sequenced. Generated by immunoSEQ multiplex PCR, the TCRdb table keeps only in-frame clones and is missing some. Of fewer than 350,000 clones in the sample, roughly 8% were seen once. Sequenced: central memory CD4+ T cells from blood. The source is a woman between 18 and 29 years old in good health.

This clone was picked up many times. The same CDR3 can be traced to other DNA sequences in this sample. The CDR3 region is CAISERGETQYF. The CDR3 DNA sequence: TGTGCCATCAGTGAGCGTGGGGAGACCCAGTACTTC. The V and J genes are TRBV10-3 and TRBJ2-5; no clear D. The CDR3 is 12 residues long. The germline CDR1 and CDR2 sequences are ENHRY and SYGVKD. V lost 2 bases to trimming and J lost 5 bases, with 6 bases between them.

The table lists this clone with a few counts. This sequence joins TRBV4-2 and TRBJ2-5; TRBD1 agrees at 9 bases. With V trimmed by 5 bases and J by 5 bases, 9 bases remained unmatched. This CDR3 spans 15 amino acids. The germline V gene has CDR1 LGHNA and CDR2 YNFKEQ. The CDR3 here is CASSSSGTGRETQYF. The CDR3 coding sequence is TGTGCCAGCAGCTCATCCGGGACAGGGAGGGAGACCCAGTACTTC.

As regards this clone: The sample contains more than one DNA sequence encoding this CDR3. The rearrangement uses TRBV5-1 and TRBJ2-5; D not resolved. The CDR3 extends over 13 amino acids. Germline CDR1 reads SGHRS; CDR2 reads YFSETQ. V dropped 0 bases and J dropped 4 bases, with 7 bases sitting between them. CDR3 DNA sequence: TGCGCCAGCAGCTTGGGTGTCGGAGAGACCCAGTACTTC. Translated, it gives CASSLGVGETQYF.

The rearrangement links TRBV7-2 to TRBJ1-5; maybe TRBD1 (5 bases). The germline V gene encodes CDR1 SGHTA and CDR2 FQGNSA. Trimming took off 5 bases at V and 11 bases at J, with 13 bases between the two ends. The CDR3 runs to 12 residues. CDR3 DNA sequence: TGTGCCAGCAGCCTGGGGCCCCGAGCCCAGCATTTT. Protein: CASSLGPRAQHF. Full variable domain (remainder filled in from reference TRBV7-2 and TRBJ1-5): GAGVSQSPSNKVTEKGKDVELRCDPISGHTALYWYRQSLGQGLEFLIYFQGNSAPDKSGLPSDRFSAERTGGSVSTLTIQRTQQEDSAVYLCASSLGPRAQHFGDGTRLSIL.

This chain uses TRBV29-1 with TRBJ2-3; no definite D call. CDR1 is SQVTM, CDR2 ANQGSEA, per germline. The CDR3 has 13 amino acids. V was trimmed by 4 bases and J by 5 bases, leaving 13 bases between them. As DNA, the CDR3 is TGCAGCGTTGTTGGGGTTCCGAGAGATACGCAGTATTTT. Its protein product is CSVVGVPRDTQYF.

This clone came up a few times. This may come from a read error, since a much larger clone is one base off. V is TRBV5-4 and J is TRBJ2-3; D possibly corresponds to TRBD2 (6 bases). This CDR3 comprises 15 residues. Germline V gene lookup returns CDR1 SGHNT and CDR2 YYREEE (reference sequence). V was shortened by 0 bases and J by 0 bases, with 8 bases between the two germline ends. For the CDR3, the DNA is TGTGCCAGCAGCTTGGAAGGGACTAGCACAGATACGCAGTATTTT. The encoded protein is CASSLEGTSTDTQYF.

This clone was seen a handful of times. The chain joins TRBV7-2 to TRBJ1-2; D remains unclear. This CDR3 spans 12 amino acids. Trimming left V 3 bases short and J 3 bases short, with 5 bases between. From germline, CDR1 is SGHTA and CDR2 FQGNSA. Written as DNA, the CDR3 is TGTGCCAGCAGCTTTTCAGACTATGGCTACACCTTC. This codes for CASSFSDYGYTF.

This clone was seen only once. The chain combines TRBV7-2 with TRBJ2-3, with D unclear. Germline V CDR1 and CDR2: SGHTA, FQGNSA. The V and J ends lost 4 bases and 8 bases respectively, with 10 bases between them. There are 12 residues in the CDR3. This CDR3 is CASSSLFGTQYF. CDR3 coding DNA: TGTGCCAGCAGCTCCTTATTTGGTACGCAGTATTTT.

The chain joins TRBV7-2 to TRBJ2-3; the D gene is possibly TRBD1 (5 bases). The ends were cut back, 8 bases at V and 0 bases at J, with 9 bases in the middle. The CDR3 loop spans 13 amino acids. In germline, CDR1 is SGHTA, CDR2 FQGNSA. The CDR3 spells CASGRVSTDTQYF. Written as DNA, the CDR3 is TGTGCCAGCGGCAGGGTTAGCACAGATACGCAGTATTTT.

This clone was counted many times. The chain has TRBV6-5 and TRBJ2-3; a weak D match, TRBD1 (6 bases). Trimming took off 6 bases at V and 5 bases at J, with 18 bases between the two ends. The CDR3 is 15 residues long. Germline V lookup: CDR1 MNHEY, CDR2 SVGAGI. CDR3 DNA: TGTGCCAGCAGGACAGGTCAACCTCGAGGAGATACGCAGTATTTT. Its protein is CASRTGQPRGDTQYF.

This clone has just a few counts. This chain joins TRBV5-1 and TRBJ1-2, with TRBD1 matching 7 bases. V lost 2 bases to trimming and J lost 0 bases; unmatched junction nucleotides: 1. This CDR3 is 14 amino acids long. Germline CDR1 reads SGHRS; CDR2 reads YFSETQ. Here the CDR3 reads CASSFGTANYGYTF. The CDR3, as DNA: TGCGCCAGCAGCTTCGGGACAGCTAACTATGGCTACACCTTC.

The count of this clone is one. This chain connects TRBV20-1 to TRBJ2-4; D is unclear. There are 11 residues in the CDR3. V was shortened by 1 base and J by 6 bases, with 4 bases between the two germline ends. The germline CDR1 and CDR2 sequences are DFQATT and SNEGSKA (reference sequence). CDR3 DNA sequence: TGCAGTGCTAGAGCCGGAAACATTCAGTACTTC. This sequence encodes CSARAGNIQYF.

This clone was found a few times. V is TRBV11-2 and J is TRBJ2-1, with D perhaps matching TRBD1 (6 bases). Germline CDR1 and CDR2: SGHAT and FQNNGV. V dropped 0 bases and J dropped 15 bases, with 18 bases sitting between them. The CDR3 runs 14 residues. The CDR3 region has the DNA TGTGCCAGCAGCTTAGATCCCTCTAGTAAAGGGGGGTTCTTC. Translated: CASSLDPSSKGGFF. The whole variable domain, filled in from reference TRBV11-2 and TRBJ2-1, reads EAGVAQSPRYKIIEKRQSVAFWCNPISGHATLYWYQQILGQGPKLLIQFQNNGVVDDSQLPKDRFSAERLKGVDSTLKIQPAKLEDSAVYLCASSLDPSSKGGFFGPGTRLTVL.

Only a few counts were recorded for this clone. The genes are TRBV27 and TRBJ2-5; TRBD1 matches 11 bases. Germline lookup yields CDR1 MNHEY and CDR2 SMNVEV (reference sequence). V lost 2 bases, J lost 10 bases, and 12 bases stayed unmatched. CDR3 length: 16 residues. The CDR3 DNA reads as TGTGCCAGCAGTTTAGGCCGGGACAGGGGGGCCAAGGTCCAGTACTTC. It specifies CASSLGRDRGAKVQYF.

In its sample, this clone was seen a few times. V gene TRBV9 combines with J gene TRBJ2-4; the D is unclear. CDR1 and CDR2 (germline): SGDLS, YYNGEE. This CDR3 spans 14 amino acids. The V end was cut by 0 bases, the J end by 0 bases, with 4 bases between. The DNA for the CDR3 is TGTGCCAGCAGCGTAGGGTTAGCCAAAAACATTCAGTACTTC. Its protein product is CASSVGLAKNIQYF.

The CDR3 DNA reads as TGTGCCTGGAGGGGTGGCACTGAAGCTTTCTTT. Its protein is CAWRGGTEAFF. The rearrangement links TRBV30 to TRBJ1-1, with D uncertain. Germline V gene sequence: CDR1 GTSNPN, CDR2 SVGIG (reference sequence). Trimming stripped 3 bases from V and 4 bases from J, with 6 bases between. The CDR3 totals 11 residues.

About this clone: A clone one base away is much larger, so this may be a read error. Other DNA sequences in this specimen translate into the identical CDR3. The V gene is TRBV18, the J gene TRBJ2-3, with 7 bases that match TRBD2. V gave up 3 bases and J gave up 6 bases; unmatched junction bases: 0. The CDR3 runs to 12 residues. Germline assignment: CDR1 KGHSH and CDR2 LQKENI. This CDR3 is CASSPGGDTQYF. The CDR3 bases are TGTGCCAGCTCACCGGGGGGGGATACGCAGTATTTT.

The gene calls are TRBV18 and TRBJ2-6; 11 nucleotides align to TRBD1. The CDR3 is 17 residues long. Germline V gives CDR1 KGHSH, CDR2 LQKENI. The V segment lost 6 bases and the J segment 0 bases; nucleotides outside the gene matches: 4. The CDR3 DNA sequence: TGTGCCAGCTCCTCCGGGACAGGGGGCTCTGGGGCCAACGTCCTGACTTTC. As protein: CASSSGTGGSGANVLTF.

This clone was seen at least ten times. This rearrangement joins TRBV7-9 to TRBJ1-2, with no clear D. Germline CDR1 reads SEHNR; CDR2 reads FQNEAQ (reference sequence). V gave up 5 bases and J gave up 8 bases, with 21 bases separating them. This CDR3 spans 15 amino acids. CDR3 region: CASSPPGTASEGYTF. The CDR3 region has the DNA TGTGCCAGCAGCCCCCCGGGTACCGCATCGGAAGGCTACACCTTC.

The gene calls are TRBV15 and TRBJ1-1; D not certain. The CDR3 contains 15 residues. V was pared by 7 bases and J by 1 base, with 16 bases between. CDR1 and CDR2 (germline): LNHNV, YYDKDF (reference sequence). DNA of the CDR3: TGTGCCACCACCTCACGCGGACGAGGGAACACTGAAGCTTTCTTT. This translates into CATTSRGRGNTEAFF. The whole variable domain, filled in from reference TRBV15 and TRBJ1-1, reads DAMVIQNPRYQVTQFGKPVTLSCSQTLNHNVMYWYQQKSSQAPKLLFHYYDKDFNNEADTPDNFQSRRPNTSFCFLDIRSPGLGDTAMYLCATTSRGRGNTEAFFGQGTRLTVV.

This clone has just a few counts. The rearrangement uses TRBV5-1 and TRBJ2-2; either TRBD1 or TRBD2 may supply D (5 bases each). CDR3 length: 16 amino acids. Trimming shortened V by 7 bases and J by 2 bases, and 18 bases separated the two germline ends. Germline V gives CDR1 SGHRS, CDR2 YFSETQ. CDR3 bases: TGCGCCAGCCTCGTTGGGACCCAATATAACACCGGGGAGCTGTTTTTT. It encodes CASLVGTQYNTGELFF.

This clone came up a few times. The chain uses TRBV5-1 and TRBJ2-7, with TRBD1 matching 7 bases. This CDR3 is built from 16 residues. V shed 3 bases, J shed 0 bases, and the junction held 9 bases outside the gene matches. Germline assignment: CDR1 SGHRS and CDR2 YFSETQ. DNA of the CDR3: TGCGCCAGCAGCTCCTCGACAGGGACCCTCTCCTACGAGCAGTACTTC. Its translation is CASSSSTGTLSYEQYF.

The chain carries TRBV7-9 and TRBJ1-4; possibly TRBD1 for D (6 bases). The V gene lost 1 base and the J gene lost 3 bases, with 9 bases spanning the gap. In germline, CDR1 is SEHNR, CDR2 FQNEAQ (reference sequence). This CDR3 spans 15 amino acids. The CDR3, as DNA: TGTGCCAGCAGCTTAGGGGGGGCGTCTAATGAAAAACTGTTTTTT. Encoded protein: CASSLGGASNEKLFF.

The chain couples TRBV19 to TRBJ1-2; perhaps TRBD1 as D (5 bases). Germline V lookup: CDR1 LNHDA, CDR2 SQIVND (reference sequence). V dropped 3 bases and J dropped 4 bases, with 9 bases sitting between them. The CDR3 consists of 13 residues. This CDR3 is CASSIEQGYGYTF. In DNA form, the CDR3 reads TGTGCCAGTAGTATTGAGCAGGGCTATGGCTACACCTTC.

In its sample, this clone was seen many times. The V call is TRBV7-9, the J call TRBJ2-5; either TRBD1 or TRBD2 may supply D (5 bases each). V lost 7 bases and J lost 5, with 26 bases in between. CDR1 and CDR2 (germline): SEHNR, FQNEAQ (reference sequence). This CDR3 has 17 amino acids. CDR3 DNA: TGTGCCAGCACCACCAACAACCTCGTGGGGGTGGCGGAGACCCAGTACTTC. Translated, it gives CASTTNNLVGVAETQYF.

The table lists this clone with a few counts. This rearrangement joins TRBV25-1 to TRBJ1-3; D not resolved. Germline V gene data show CDR1 as MGHDK and CDR2 as SYGVNS. The ends were cut back, 11 bases at V and 9 bases at J, with 14 bases in the middle. This CDR3 has 11 residues. This CDR3 is CAPYSDGTIYF. In DNA form, the CDR3 reads TGTGCCCCCTATTCGGACGGCACCATATATTTT.

In this sample, this clone turned up a few times. V gene TRBV5-4 combines with J gene TRBJ2-1, with D unresolved. The CDR3 totals 14 residues. Germline V CDR1 and CDR2: SGHNT, YYREEE (reference sequence). The V end was cut by 6 bases, the J end by 0 bases, with 10 bases between. CDR3 sequence: CASTILSSYNEQFF. The CDR3 DNA sequence: TGTGCCAGCACCATACTAAGCTCCTACAATGAGCAGTTCTTC.